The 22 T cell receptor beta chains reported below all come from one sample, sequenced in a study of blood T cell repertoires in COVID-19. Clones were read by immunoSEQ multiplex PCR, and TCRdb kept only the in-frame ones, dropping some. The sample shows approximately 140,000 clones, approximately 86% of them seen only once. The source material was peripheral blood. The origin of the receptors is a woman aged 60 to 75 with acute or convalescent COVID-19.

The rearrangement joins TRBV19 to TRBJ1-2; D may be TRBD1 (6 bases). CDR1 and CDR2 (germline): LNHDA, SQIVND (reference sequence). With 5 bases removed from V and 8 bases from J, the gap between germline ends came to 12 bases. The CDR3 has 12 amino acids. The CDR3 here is CASSYREGGYTF. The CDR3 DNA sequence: TGTGCCAGTAGTTACAGGGAAGGCGGCTACACCTTC.

This CDR3 reads CASSPGQGTDTQYF. The CDR3 bases are TGTGCCAGCAGTCCGGGACAGGGGACAGATACGCAGTATTTT. The chain recombines TRBV2 with TRBJ2-3, with 10 bases matching TRBD1. Germline V gene sequence: CDR1 SNHLY, CDR2 FYNNEI. This CDR3 region has 14 residues. V was clipped by 5 bases and J by 3 bases; unmatched bases: 2.

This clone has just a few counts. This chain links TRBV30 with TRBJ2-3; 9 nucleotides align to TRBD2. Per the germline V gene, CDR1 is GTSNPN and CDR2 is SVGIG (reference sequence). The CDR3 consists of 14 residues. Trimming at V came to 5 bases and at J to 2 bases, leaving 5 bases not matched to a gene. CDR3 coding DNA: TGTGCCTGGGGACTAGCGAGACCCACAGATACGCAGTATTTT. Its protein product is CAWGLARPTDTQYF.

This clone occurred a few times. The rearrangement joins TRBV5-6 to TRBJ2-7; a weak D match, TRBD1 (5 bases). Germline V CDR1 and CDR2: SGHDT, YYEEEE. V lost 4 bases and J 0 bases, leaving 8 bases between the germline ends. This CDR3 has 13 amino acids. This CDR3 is CASSPGPSYEQYF. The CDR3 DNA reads TGTGCCAGCAGCCCAGGGCCCTCCTACGAGCAGTACTTC.

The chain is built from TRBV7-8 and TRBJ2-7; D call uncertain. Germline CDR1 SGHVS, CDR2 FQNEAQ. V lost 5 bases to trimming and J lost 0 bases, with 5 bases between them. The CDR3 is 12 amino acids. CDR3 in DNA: TGTGCCAGCAGCCCCAGCTCCTACGAGCAGTACTTC. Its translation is CASSPSSYEQYF.

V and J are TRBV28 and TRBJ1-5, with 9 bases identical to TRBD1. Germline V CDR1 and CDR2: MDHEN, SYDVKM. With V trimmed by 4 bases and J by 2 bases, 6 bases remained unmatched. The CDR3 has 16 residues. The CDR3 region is CASSSWGQGGNQPQHF. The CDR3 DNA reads TGTGCCAGCAGTTCTTGGGGACAGGGAGGCAATCAGCCCCAGCATTTT.

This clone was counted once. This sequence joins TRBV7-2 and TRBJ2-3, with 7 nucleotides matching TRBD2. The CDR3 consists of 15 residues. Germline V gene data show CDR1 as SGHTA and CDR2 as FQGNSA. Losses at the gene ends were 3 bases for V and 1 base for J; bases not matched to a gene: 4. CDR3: CASSFVLAGTDTQYF. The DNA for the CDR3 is TGTGCCAGCAGCTTTGTGCTAGCGGGCACAGATACGCAGTATTTT.

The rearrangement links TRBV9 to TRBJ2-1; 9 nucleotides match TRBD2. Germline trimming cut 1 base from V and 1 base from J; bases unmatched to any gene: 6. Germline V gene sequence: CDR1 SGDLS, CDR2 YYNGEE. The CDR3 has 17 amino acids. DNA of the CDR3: TGTGCCAGCAGCGTACTATCTAGCGGGACTTCCTACAATGAGCAGTTCTTC. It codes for CASSVLSSGTSYNEQFF.

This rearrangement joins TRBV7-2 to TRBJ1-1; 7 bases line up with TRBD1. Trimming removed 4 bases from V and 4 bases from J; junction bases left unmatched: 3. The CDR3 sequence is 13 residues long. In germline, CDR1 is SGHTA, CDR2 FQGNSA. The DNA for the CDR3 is TGTGCCAGCAGCTATAACAGGGGCACTGAAGCTTTCTTT. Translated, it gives CASSYNRGTEAFF.

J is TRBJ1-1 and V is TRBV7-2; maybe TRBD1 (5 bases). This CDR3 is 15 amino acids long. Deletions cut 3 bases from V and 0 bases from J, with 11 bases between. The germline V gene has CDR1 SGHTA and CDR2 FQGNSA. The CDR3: CASSLAGGMNTEAFF. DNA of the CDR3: TGTGCCAGCAGCTTGGCGGGGGGAATGAACACTGAAGCTTTCTTT.

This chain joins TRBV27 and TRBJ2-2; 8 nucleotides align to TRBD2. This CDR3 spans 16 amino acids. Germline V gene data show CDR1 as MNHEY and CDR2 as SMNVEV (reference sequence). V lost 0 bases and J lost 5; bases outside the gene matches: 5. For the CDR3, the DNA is TGTGCCAGCAGTTTATCGTCGGGAGGGGATACCGGGGAGCTGTTTTTT. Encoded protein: CASSLSSGGDTGELFF.

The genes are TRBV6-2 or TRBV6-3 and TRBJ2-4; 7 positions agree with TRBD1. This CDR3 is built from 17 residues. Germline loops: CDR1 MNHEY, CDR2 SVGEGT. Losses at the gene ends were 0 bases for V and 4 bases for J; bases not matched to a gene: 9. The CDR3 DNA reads TGTGCCAGCAGTTACTCGGTACTCGGCAGGGGGAAAAACATTCAGTACTTC. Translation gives CASSYSVLGRGKNIQYF.

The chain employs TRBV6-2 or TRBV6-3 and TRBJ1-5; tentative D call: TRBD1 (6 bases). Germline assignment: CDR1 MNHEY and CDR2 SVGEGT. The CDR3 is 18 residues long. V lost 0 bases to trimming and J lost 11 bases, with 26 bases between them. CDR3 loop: CASSYSGYSGTRITTQHF. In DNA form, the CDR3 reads TGTGCCAGCAGTTACTCGGGATATTCCGGGACAAGGATCACGACCCAGCATTTT.

The CDR3 DNA is TGTGCCAGCAGTTTAGGGACAGGGGCCTACGAGCAGTACTTC. This codes for CASSLGTGAYEQYF. The genes are TRBV27 and TRBJ2-7, with 10 bases lining up with TRBD1. Per the germline V gene, CDR1 is MNHEY and CDR2 is SMNVEV (reference sequence). CDR3 length: 14 residues. Trimming removed 2 bases from V and 2 bases from J; junction bases left unmatched: 0.

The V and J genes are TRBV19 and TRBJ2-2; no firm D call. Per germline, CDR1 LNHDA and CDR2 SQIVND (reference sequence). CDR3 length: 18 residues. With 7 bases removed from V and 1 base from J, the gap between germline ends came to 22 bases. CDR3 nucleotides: TGTGCCAGTACCTCCAAGCTTCACAGAGCTATGAACACCGGGGAGCTGTTTTTT. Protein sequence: CASTSKLHRAMNTGELFF.

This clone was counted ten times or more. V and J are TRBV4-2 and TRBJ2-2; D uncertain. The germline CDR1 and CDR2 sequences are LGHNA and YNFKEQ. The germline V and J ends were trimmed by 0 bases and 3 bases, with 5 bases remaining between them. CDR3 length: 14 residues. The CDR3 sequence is CASSQERDTGELFF. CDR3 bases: TGTGCCAGCAGCCAAGAGCGAGACACCGGGGAGCTGTTTTTT.

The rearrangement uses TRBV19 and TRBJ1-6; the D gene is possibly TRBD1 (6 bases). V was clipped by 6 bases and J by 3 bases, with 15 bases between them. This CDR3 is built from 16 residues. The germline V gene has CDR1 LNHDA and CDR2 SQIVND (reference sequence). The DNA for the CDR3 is TGTGCCAGTAGGCAGACAGGTGCTAGCTATAATTCACCCCTCCACTTT. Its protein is CASRQTGASYNSPLHF.

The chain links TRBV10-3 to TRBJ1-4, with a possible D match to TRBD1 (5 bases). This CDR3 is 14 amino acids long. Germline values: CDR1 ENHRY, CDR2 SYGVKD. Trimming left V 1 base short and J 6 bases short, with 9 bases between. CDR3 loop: CAISEWGGDEKLFF. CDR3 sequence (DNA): TGTGCCATCAGTGAGTGGGGAGGGGATGAAAAACTGTTTTTT.

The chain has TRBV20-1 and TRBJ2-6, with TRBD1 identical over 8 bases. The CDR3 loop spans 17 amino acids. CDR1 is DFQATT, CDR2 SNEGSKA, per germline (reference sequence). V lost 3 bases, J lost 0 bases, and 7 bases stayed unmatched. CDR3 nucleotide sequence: TGCAGTGCTAGTCGTCCAGGGGGCTACTCTGGGGCCAACGTCCTGACTTTC. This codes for CSASRPGGYSGANVLTF.

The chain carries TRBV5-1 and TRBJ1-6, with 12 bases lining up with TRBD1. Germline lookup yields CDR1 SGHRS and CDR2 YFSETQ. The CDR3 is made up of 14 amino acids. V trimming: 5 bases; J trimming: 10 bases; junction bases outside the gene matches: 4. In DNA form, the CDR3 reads TGCGCCAGCAGGTGGGACAGGGGGCAGTCACCCCTCCACTTT. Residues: CASRWDRGQSPLHF.

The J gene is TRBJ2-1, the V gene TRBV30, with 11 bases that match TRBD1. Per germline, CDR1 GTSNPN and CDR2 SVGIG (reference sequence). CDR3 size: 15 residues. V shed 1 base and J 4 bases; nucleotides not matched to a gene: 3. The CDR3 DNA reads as TGTGCCTGGAGTGCCGGGACAGGGGGTTACAATGAGCAGTTCTTC. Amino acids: CAWSAGTGGYNEQFF.

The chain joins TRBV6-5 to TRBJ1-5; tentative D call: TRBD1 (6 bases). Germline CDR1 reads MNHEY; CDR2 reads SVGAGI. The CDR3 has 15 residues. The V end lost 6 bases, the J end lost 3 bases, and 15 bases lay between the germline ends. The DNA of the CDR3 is TGTGCCAGCAGCCCAGGGGTGGAGGACAATCAGCCCCAGCATTTT. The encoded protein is CASSPGVEDNQPQHF.